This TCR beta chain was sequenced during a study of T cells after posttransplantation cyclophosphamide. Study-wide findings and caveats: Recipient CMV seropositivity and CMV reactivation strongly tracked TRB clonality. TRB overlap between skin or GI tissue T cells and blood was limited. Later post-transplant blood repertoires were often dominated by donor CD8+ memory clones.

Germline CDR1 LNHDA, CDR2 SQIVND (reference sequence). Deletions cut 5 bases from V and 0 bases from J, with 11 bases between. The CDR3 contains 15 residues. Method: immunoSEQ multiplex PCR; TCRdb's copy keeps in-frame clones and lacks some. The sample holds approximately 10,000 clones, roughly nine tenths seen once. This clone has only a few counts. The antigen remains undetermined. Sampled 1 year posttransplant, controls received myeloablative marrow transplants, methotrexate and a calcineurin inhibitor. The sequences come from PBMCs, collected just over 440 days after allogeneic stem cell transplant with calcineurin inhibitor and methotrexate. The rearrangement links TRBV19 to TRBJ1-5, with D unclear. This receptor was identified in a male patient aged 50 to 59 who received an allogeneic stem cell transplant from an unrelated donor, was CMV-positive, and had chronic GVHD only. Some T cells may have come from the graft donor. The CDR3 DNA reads TGTGCCAGTAGTCCCCTCGGGAGTAGCAATCAGCCCCAGCATTTT. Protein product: CASSPLGSSNQPQHF.